This T cell receptor beta chain came from a study of T-cell reconstitution after alpha-beta-depleted transplantation in children. V lost 4 bases, J lost 4 bases, and 13 bases lay in between. The CDR3 is made up of 14 amino acids. Germline V gives CDR1 SGHNT, CDR2 YENEEA. Preparing the TCRbeta library involved the use of unique molecular identifiers. TCRdb passed the PCR reads through MiXCR, listing each CDR3 protein once. The table lists some 600,000 distinct CDR3 sequences, 16% of them singletons, with approximately 1% in the top ten. This chain connects TRBV11-3 to TRBJ1-2; D uncertain. The clonotype comes from a human donor who donated a stem cell graft to a child with acute myeloid leukemia. Sequencing used PBMCs from the stem cell graft donor, obtained from the stem cell graft. Written as DNA, the CDR3 is TGTGCCAGCAGCTCTACTCCTGGGCGCTATGGCTACACCTTC. Translating gives CASSSTPGRYGYTF.